The 22 T cell receptor beta chains below come from one sample, sequenced in a study of blood T cell repertoires in COVID-19. Generated by immunoSEQ multiplex PCR, the TCRdb table keeps only in-frame clones and is missing some. The sample has approximately 400,000 clones, more than 85% seen once. Sequencing used PBMCs or T cells enriched from blood (not recorded which). All receptors come from a woman aged 40 to 55 who had been exposed to COVID-19.

The chain is built from TRBV10-1 and TRBJ2-7; TRBD2 agrees at 8 bases. This CDR3 contains 22 residues. Per germline, CDR1 WNHNN and CDR2 SYGVQD (reference sequence). With V trimmed by 3 bases and J by 0 bases, 25 bases remained unmatched. Here the CDR3 reads CASSDNDAPNRIAGMSSYEQYF. Here the CDR3 DNA reads TGCGCCAGCAGTGATAACGATGCACCAAACCGAATAGCGGGAATGAGCTCCTACGAGCAGTACTTC.

This clone occurred once. The J gene is TRBJ2-5, the V gene TRBV7-2; D not certain. Germline V gives CDR1 SGHTA, CDR2 FQGNSA. V was trimmed by 7 bases and J by 2 bases, leaving 17 bases between them. This CDR3 is 15 amino acids long. CDR3: CASTPALGPQETQYF. In DNA form, the CDR3 reads TGTGCCAGCACCCCGGCCCTGGGCCCACAAGAGACCCAGTACTTC.

The count of this clone is one. This chain uses TRBV6-5 with TRBJ1-1; TRBD1 is a possible D gene (6 bases). In germline, CDR1 is MNHEY, CDR2 SVGAGI. Trimming cost V 1 base and J 3 bases, with 12 bases left between them. The CDR3 is made up of 15 amino acids. Here the CDR3 reads CASSYFTGTHTEAFF. As DNA, the CDR3 is TGTGCCAGCAGTTACTTTACAGGGACCCACACTGAAGCTTTCTTT.

This chain uses TRBV7-2 with TRBJ2-7, with TRBD1 matching over 8 bases. With 3 bases clipped from V and 2 bases from J, the junction kept 3 bases outside the gene matches. Germline V gives CDR1 SGHTA, CDR2 FQGNSA. The CDR3 is made up of 14 amino acids. CDR3 amino acids: CASSFLTGAYEQYF. CDR3 sequence (DNA): TGTGCCAGCAGCTTCCTGACAGGGGCCTACGAGCAGTACTTC.

The chain recombines TRBV5-8 with TRBJ2-5; perhaps TRBD1 as D (6 bases). CDR1 and CDR2 from the germline V gene are SGHTS and YDEGEE. There are 15 residues in the CDR3. The ends were cut back, 4 bases at V and 5 bases at J, with 18 bases in the middle. The CDR3 reads CASSPEATGRETQYF. The DNA of the CDR3 is TGTGCCAGCAGCCCCGAGGCAACAGGGCGGGAGACCCAGTACTTC.

The chain uses TRBV27 and TRBJ1-2; D not certain. Germline lookup yields CDR1 MNHEY and CDR2 SMNVEV (reference sequence). The CDR3 extends over 14 amino acids. V shed 6 bases and J shed 5 bases, with 16 bases lying between them. CDR3 nucleotide sequence: TGTGCCAGCAGGCAACCCGGGATGGCGTATGGCTACACCTTC. This gives the protein CASRQPGMAYGYTF.

The V call is TRBV11-3, the J call TRBJ2-5, with D possibly TRBD2 on 5 matching bases. Trimming cost V 4 bases and J 1 base, with 16 bases left between them. This CDR3 is 16 amino acids long. Germline V gene data show CDR1 as SGHNT and CDR2 as YENEEA. The CDR3 DNA sequence: TGTGCCAGCAGCTCCGGGGTCGTGGGTAGCCAAGAGACCCAGTACTTC. Its translation: CASSSGVVGSQETQYF.

The sample holds many counts of this clone. The rearrangement joins TRBV11-2 to TRBJ2-7; 10 nucleotides line up with TRBD1. This CDR3 spans 17 amino acids. J was trimmed by 5 bases and V by 1 base; bases with no gene match: 11. Germline V gene data show CDR1 as SGHAT and CDR2 as FQNNGV. The CDR3 protein is CASSLGSWGQGNHEQYF. The CDR3 bases are TGTGCCAGCAGCTTAGGGTCCTGGGGACAGGGGAACCACGAGCAGTACTTC.

The V gene is TRBV7-9, the J gene TRBJ2-5; D unresolved. Trimming stripped 0 bases from V and 2 bases from J, with 19 bases between. The CDR3 length is 18 residues. Per germline, CDR1 SEHNR and CDR2 FQNEAQ (reference sequence). CDR3 sequence: CASSLALQKINQQETQYF. As DNA, the CDR3 is TGTGCCAGCAGCTTAGCGCTACAGAAGATAAACCAACAAGAGACCCAGTACTTC.

The rearrangement links TRBV3-1 (or the pseudogene TRBV3-2) to TRBJ1-2, with 9 bases that match TRBD1. The CDR3 is 15 residues long. Germline V gene data show CDR1 as LGHDT and CDR2 as YNNKEL (reference sequence). J lost 4 bases, V lost 5 bases, and 8 bases had no gene match. The CDR3 bases are TGTGCCAGCAGCGGCCGGGACAGGGATTTCTATGGCTACACCTTC. Protein: CASSGRDRDFYGYTF.

V gene TRBV19 combines with J gene TRBJ1-1; 8 bases are a match to TRBD1. The CDR3 contains 14 residues. The J segment lost 3 bases and the V segment lost 6 bases, leaving 6 bases of the junction unmatched. CDR1 is LNHDA, CDR2 SQIVND, per germline (reference sequence). The CDR3 nucleotides read TGTGCCAGTAGCTATGCAGGGGGCCACACTGAAGCTTTCTTT. Its protein product is CASSYAGGHTEAFF.

This chain connects TRBV5-6 to TRBJ2-7, with 7 bases identical to TRBD1. The V segment lost 5 bases and the J segment 3 bases; nucleotides outside the gene matches: 11. Germline V gene sequence: CDR1 SGHDT, CDR2 YYEEEE. There are 15 residues in the CDR3. The chain's CDR3 is CASSSRTGNYYEQYF. DNA for the CDR3: TGTGCCAGCAGTTCAAGGACAGGTAATTACTACGAGCAGTACTTC.

The CDR3 reads CATSPPGEGGYTF. CDR3 sequence (DNA): TGTGCCACCAGTCCGCCAGGGGAAGGTGGCTACACCTTC. The rearrangement uses TRBV24-1 and TRBJ1-2; D might be TRBD1 (6 bases). Germline loops: CDR1 KGHDR, CDR2 SFDVKD. The CDR3 covers 13 residues. Between the trimmed V and J ends, which lost 6 bases and 7 bases, there was a span of 14 bases.

This chain uses TRBV11-3 with TRBJ1-1; weak D call: TRBD1 (6 bases). Germline CDR1 and CDR2: SGHNT and YENEEA. The CDR3 has 11 residues. V dropped 3 bases and J dropped 8 bases, with 7 bases sitting between them. The CDR3 reads CASSFQGEAFF. As DNA, the CDR3 is TGTGCCAGCAGCTTCCAGGGGGAAGCTTTCTTT.

This clone appeared once. J is TRBJ2-1 and V is TRBV2; possibly TRBD1 for D (6 bases). CDR1 SNHLY and CDR2 FYNNEI come from the germline V gene. V was shortened by 8 bases and J by 6 bases, with 8 bases between the two germline ends. CDR3 length: 11 residues. CDR3: CASGQRNEQFF. The CDR3 DNA follows: TGTGCCAGCGGACAGCGCAATGAGCAGTTCTTC.

This chain connects TRBV24-1 to TRBJ2-5; the D gene is possibly TRBD2 (5 bases). Germline-derived CDR1 and CDR2 are KGHDR and SFDVKD. The CDR3 is 15 amino acids. The ends were cut back, 4 bases at V and 1 base at J, with 12 bases in the middle. The CDR3 DNA follows: TGTGCCACCAGTGACCCAGGAGGCGGCCAAGAGACCCAGTACTTC. It is translated as CATSDPGGGQETQYF.

The chain has TRBV11-3 and TRBJ2-3; no clear D. The CDR3 totals 18 residues. CDR1 and CDR2 from the germline V gene are SGHNT and YENEEA. The V end was cut by 0 bases, the J end by 0 bases, with 16 bases between. CDR3 nucleotide sequence: TGTGCCAGCAGCTTAGATGGCGTGGGCCCAACCAGCACAGATACGCAGTATTTT. Translated, it gives CASSLDGVGPTSTDTQYF.

V and J are TRBV3-1 (or the pseudogene TRBV3-2) and TRBJ1-2; 8 nucleotides line up with TRBD1. Germline values: CDR1 LGHDT, CDR2 YNNKEL (reference sequence). The CDR3 runs 14 residues. The ends lost 4 bases at V and 4 bases at J; junction bases unmatched: 5. CDR3 in amino acids: CASSPTGAGYGYTF. CDR3 nucleotides: TGTGCCAGCAGCCCGACAGGGGCGGGCTATGGCTACACCTTC.

The chain uses TRBV6-5 and TRBJ2-7; 11 bases agree with TRBD1. The CDR3 sequence is 14 residues long. The ends lost 6 bases at V and 1 base at J; junction bases unmatched: 2. Germline values: CDR1 MNHEY, CDR2 SVGAGI. CDR3 amino acids: CASRGQGVSYEQYF. The CDR3 DNA follows: TGTGCCAGCAGGGGACAGGGGGTGTCCTACGAGCAGTACTTC.

This clone was counted only a few times. V is TRBV19 and J is TRBJ1-5; D is ambiguous. The CDR3 runs 13 residues. Germline V gives CDR1 LNHDA, CDR2 SQIVND (reference sequence). The V gene lost 3 bases and the J gene lost 5 bases, with 8 bases spanning the gap. The DNA of the CDR3 is TGTGCCAGTAGTATGCGGGTGGATCAGCCCCAGCATTTT. Translation gives CASSMRVDQPQHF.

Comments on this clone: A read error is possible here, since a much larger clone lies one base away. The CDR3 is CASSLQGYGYTF. CDR3 in DNA: TGTGCCAGCAGCTTACAGGGGTATGGCTACACCTTC. The chain uses TRBV11-3 and TRBJ1-2; D may be TRBD1 (6 bases). The CDR3 is 12 amino acids. V was clipped by 2 bases and J by 5 bases, with 6 bases between them. Per the germline V gene, CDR1 is SGHNT and CDR2 is YENEEA.

This rearrangement joins TRBV10-3 to TRBJ1-2, with D perhaps matching TRBD1 (6 bases). Per germline, CDR1 ENHRY and CDR2 SYGVKD. The length of the CDR3 is 11 residues. V shed 6 bases and J shed 8 bases, with 10 bases lying between them. CDR3 DNA: TGTGCCATCAGAGAAACAGGGGGCTACACCTTC. Protein sequence: CAIRETGGYTF.